The TCR beta chain described here comes from a study of T cells after yellow fever vaccination. Findings and limits, study-wide: At approximately 96% for CD4 and over 80% for CD8, most primary-vaccination clones showed up again after the booster. Compared with primary, the secondary response was weaker and peaked at day 5, not 15.

Production of TCR cDNA was by 5'RACE template switching, which also added a universal primer site and UMIs. TCRdb redid the calling of the 5' RACE reads with MiXCR, one entry per CDR3 protein. The sample carries approximately 330,000 distinct CDR3 sequences, 9.5% to 15% recorded once. This clonotype was seen only a few times. What it binds is unknown. The source of this sequence is a man aged 18 to 35 who received the YFV17D yellow fever vaccine. Material: CD4+ T cells sorted from PBMCs, obtained 15 days after the yellow fever booster vaccination.

This CDR3 is CASSPPDEREKLFF. In DNA, the CDR3 is TGTGCCAGCTCACCACCGGACGAGAGGGAAAAACTGTTTTTT. The V call is TRBV18, the J call TRBJ1-4; D not resolved. Trimming removed 0 bases at V and 8 bases at J, with 10 bases between. Germline values: CDR1 KGHSH, CDR2 LQKENI. The CDR3 contains 14 residues.